The 13 T cell receptor beta chains below all came from one sample that was sequenced in a study of cytomegalovirus exposure and HLA in healthy donors (dated by TCRdb to the late 2010s). The library was produced with the immunoSEQ multiplex PCR assay. As stored in TCRdb, this immuneACCESS dataset retains in-frame rearrangements with V and J assigned. A fraction of the clones does not appear; measured against another copy, unresolved V genes explain less than half of the discrepancy, and the remainder lacks a known reason. Counted in this sample were around 130,000 clones; approximately 89% of them appeared once. About 3% of the sample goes to the ten largest clones. The specimen was PBMCs. The receptor set was obtained from a man aged 25-45 years in good health and CMV-seronegative.

The V call is TRBV5-5, the J call TRBJ1-6; 8 bases align to TRBD1. The CDR3 runs 15 residues. Germline-derived CDR1 and CDR2 are SGHKS and YYEKEE (reference sequence). Unmatched junction bases numbered 6, after V lost 4 bases and J lost 6 bases. The CDR3 region has the DNA TGTGCCAGCAGCCCCCAGGGGGCAGGTAATTCACCCCTCCACTTT. Translated, it gives CASSPQGAGNSPLHF.

This chain joins TRBV7-8 and TRBJ2-7; the D gene is possibly TRBD1 (5 bases). The CDR3 consists of 14 residues. V gave up 1 base and J gave up 0 bases, with 7 bases separating them. CDR1 and CDR2 (germline): SGHVS, FQNEAQ. CDR3 nucleotides: TGTGCCAGCAGCTTAGTTGACAGCTCCTACGAGCAGTACTTC. Its protein is CASSLVDSSYEQYF.

This chain uses TRBV5-1 with TRBJ2-3; tentative D call: TRBD2 (5 bases). This CDR3 is built from 14 residues. Trimming stripped 2 bases from V and 6 bases from J, with 13 bases between. CDR1 is SGHRS, CDR2 YFSETQ, per germline. The CDR3 coding sequence is TGCGCCAGCAGCTTCGGGGTAGCCCGGGATACGCAGTATTTT. Its protein is CASSFGVARDTQYF.

This clone was detected once. The gene calls are TRBV18 and TRBJ1-2; D not resolved. V gave up 5 bases and J gave up 4 bases, with 11 bases separating them. Germline V gene lookup returns CDR1 KGHSH and CDR2 LQKENI. The CDR3 is 13 amino acids. The CDR3 sequence: CASSDRETYGYTF. As DNA, the CDR3 is TGTGCCAGCTCAGACCGGGAGACCTATGGCTACACCTTC.

This chain's CDR3 is CASSWGVSTDTQYF. In nucleotides, the CDR3 is TGTGCCAGTAGTTGGGGGGTAAGCACAGATACGCAGTATTTT. The genes are TRBV19 and TRBJ2-3, with a weak D call TRBD2 (6 bases). The V end was cut by 5 bases, the J end by 0 bases, with 9 bases between. The CDR3 sequence is 14 residues long. CDR1 is LNHDA, CDR2 SQIVND, per germline (reference sequence).

J is TRBJ1-2 and V is TRBV6-5, with 11 bases aligning to TRBD1. Trimming at V came to 6 bases and at J to 7 bases, leaving 7 bases not matched to a gene. Germline loops: CDR1 MNHEY, CDR2 SVGAGI. This CDR3 is 14 amino acids long. The CDR3 region has the DNA TGTGCCAGCAGCCCGGACAGGGGGCCAGGTGGCTACACCTTC. The encoded protein is CASSPDRGPGGYTF.

The V gene is TRBV28, the J gene TRBJ2-7; TRBD1 aligns across 8 bases. This CDR3 is 14 amino acids long. Trimming removed 9 bases from V and 6 bases from J; junction bases left unmatched: 13. CDR1 is MDHEN, CDR2 SYDVKM, per germline. DNA of the CDR3: TGTGCCAGTCGCTTGGACAGGGAGTTAGGCGAGCAGTACTTC. This codes for CASRLDRELGEQYF.

J is TRBJ2-7 and V is TRBV10-2; TRBD2 aligns across 10 bases. The CDR3 is 11 residues long. CDR1 and CDR2 from the germline V gene are WSHSY and SAAADI. V shed 7 bases and J 7 bases; nucleotides not matched to a gene: 1. This CDR3 reads CASMTSGEQYF. CDR3 coding DNA: TGCGCCAGCATGACTAGCGGGGAGCAGTACTTC.

This chain connects TRBV10-1 to TRBJ1-1, with a tentative D call TRBD1 (6 bases). Trimming took 1 base from V and 11 from J, leaving 14 bases between them. CDR1 and CDR2 from the germline V gene are WNHNN and SYGVQD (reference sequence). This CDR3 is 13 amino acids long. The CDR3 nucleotides read TGCGCCAGCAGTGAGTTCCCCGGGGGGCCGGCTTTCTTT. Protein: CASSEFPGGPAFF.

The chain joins TRBV7-9 to TRBJ1-1; a weak D match, TRBD1 (6 bases). The CDR3 sequence is 14 residues long. Germline V lookup: CDR1 SEHNR, CDR2 FQNEAQ (reference sequence). V was shortened by 6 bases and J by 0 bases, with 11 bases between the two germline ends. CDR3 sequence: CASSPRGLNTEAFF. CDR3 sequence (DNA): TGTGCCAGCAGTCCCAGGGGCCTGAACACTGAAGCTTTCTTT.

The J gene is TRBJ1-5, the V gene TRBV6-1; D unclear. The CDR3 contains 15 residues. V lost 2 bases and J lost 2, with 10 bases in between. Germline V gives CDR1 MNHNS, CDR2 SASEGT. Here the CDR3 DNA reads TGTGCCAGCAGTGAACGGGGTAGGGGCAATCAGCCCCAGCATTTT. This gives the protein CASSERGRGNQPQHF.

The genes are TRBV7-2 and TRBJ1-6; weak D call: TRBD1 (5 bases). This CDR3 spans 15 amino acids. The germline gives CDR1 SGHTA, CDR2 FQGNSA. The ends were cut back, 5 bases at V and 8 bases at J, with 16 bases in the middle. CDR3 nucleotide sequence: TGTGCCAGCAGCCCCCGGGACTACGCCCATTCACCCCTCCACTTT. The encoded protein is CASSPRDYAHSPLHF.

Only one count was recorded for this clone. The chain has TRBV5-6 and TRBJ2-7, with TRBD2 identical over 8 bases. The ends lost 4 bases at V and 0 bases at J; junction bases unmatched: 6. CDR3 length: 15 amino acids. From germline, CDR1 is SGHDT and CDR2 YYEEEE. The CDR3 loop is CASSQGLASSYEQYF. In DNA, the CDR3 is TGTGCCAGCAGCCAAGGACTAGCCAGCTCCTACGAGCAGTACTTC.